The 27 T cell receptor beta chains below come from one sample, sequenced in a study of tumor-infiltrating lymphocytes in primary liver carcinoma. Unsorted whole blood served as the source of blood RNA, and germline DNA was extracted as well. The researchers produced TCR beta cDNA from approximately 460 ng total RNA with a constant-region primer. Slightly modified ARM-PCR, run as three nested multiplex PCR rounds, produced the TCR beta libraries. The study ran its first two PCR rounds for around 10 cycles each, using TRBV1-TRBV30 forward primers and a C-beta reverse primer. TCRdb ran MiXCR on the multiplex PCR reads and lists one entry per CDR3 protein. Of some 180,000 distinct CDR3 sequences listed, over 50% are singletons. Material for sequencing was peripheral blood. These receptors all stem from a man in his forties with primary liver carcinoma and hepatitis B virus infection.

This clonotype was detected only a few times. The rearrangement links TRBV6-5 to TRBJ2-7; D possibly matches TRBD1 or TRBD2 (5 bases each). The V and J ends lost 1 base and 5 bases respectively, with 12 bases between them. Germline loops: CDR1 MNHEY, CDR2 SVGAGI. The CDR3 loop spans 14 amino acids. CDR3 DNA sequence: TGTGCCAGCAGTTACTTGGCAGGGACCCACGAGCAGTACTTC. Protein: CASSYLAGTHEQYF.

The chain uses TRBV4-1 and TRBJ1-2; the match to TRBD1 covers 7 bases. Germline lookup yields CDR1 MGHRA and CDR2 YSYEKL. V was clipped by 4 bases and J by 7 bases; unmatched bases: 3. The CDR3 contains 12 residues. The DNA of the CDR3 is TGCGCCAGCAGCCCAGGGGGACTTGGCTACACCTTC. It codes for CASSPGGLGYTF.

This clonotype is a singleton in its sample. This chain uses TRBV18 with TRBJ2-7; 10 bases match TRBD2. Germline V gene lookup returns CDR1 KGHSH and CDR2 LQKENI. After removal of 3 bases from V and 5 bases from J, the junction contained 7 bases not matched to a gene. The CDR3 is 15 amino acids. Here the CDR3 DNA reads TGTGCCAGCTCACCTGACGGAGGGACTAGCGACGAGCAGTACTTC. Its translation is CASSPDGGTSDEQYF.

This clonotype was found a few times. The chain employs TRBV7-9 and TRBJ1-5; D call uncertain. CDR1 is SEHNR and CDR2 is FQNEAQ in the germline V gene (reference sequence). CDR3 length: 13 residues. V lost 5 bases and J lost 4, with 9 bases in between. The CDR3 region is CASSVVKNQPQHF. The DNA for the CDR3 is TGTGCCAGCAGCGTAGTAAAGAATCAGCCCCAGCATTTT.

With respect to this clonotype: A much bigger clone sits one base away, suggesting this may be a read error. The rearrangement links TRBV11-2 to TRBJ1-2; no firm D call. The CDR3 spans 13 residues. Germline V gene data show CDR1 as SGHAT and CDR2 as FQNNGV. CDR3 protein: CASNLNVDYGYTF. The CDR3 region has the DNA TGTGCCAGCAACTTAAACGTTGACTATGGCTACACCTTC.

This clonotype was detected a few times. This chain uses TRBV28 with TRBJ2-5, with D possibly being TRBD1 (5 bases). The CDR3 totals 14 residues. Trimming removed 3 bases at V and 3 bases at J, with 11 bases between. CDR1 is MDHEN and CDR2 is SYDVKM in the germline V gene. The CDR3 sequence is CASSFVGREETQYF. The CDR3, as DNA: TGTGCCAGCAGTTTCGTCGGCAGGGAAGAGACCCAGTACTTC.

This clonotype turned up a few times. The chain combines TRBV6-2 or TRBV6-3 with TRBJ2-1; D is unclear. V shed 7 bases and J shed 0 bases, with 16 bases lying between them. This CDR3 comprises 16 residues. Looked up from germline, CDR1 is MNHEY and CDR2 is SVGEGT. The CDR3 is CASTPEGAASYNEQFF. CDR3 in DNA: TGTGCCAGCACCCCCGAAGGAGCTGCCTCCTACAATGAGCAGTTCTTC.

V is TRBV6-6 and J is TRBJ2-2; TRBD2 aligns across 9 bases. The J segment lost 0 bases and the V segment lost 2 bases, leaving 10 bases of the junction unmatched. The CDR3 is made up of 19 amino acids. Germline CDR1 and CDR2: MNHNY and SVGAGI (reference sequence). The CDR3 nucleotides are TGTGCCAGCAGTTACCCACCAGCGGGAGGCCTCGCGAACACCGGGGAGCTGTTTTTT. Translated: CASSYPPAGGLANTGELFF.

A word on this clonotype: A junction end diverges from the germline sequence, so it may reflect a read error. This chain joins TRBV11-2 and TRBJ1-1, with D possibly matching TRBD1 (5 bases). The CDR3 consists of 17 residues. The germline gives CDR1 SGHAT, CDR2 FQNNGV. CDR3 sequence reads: CASSLDRRWQGNTEAFF. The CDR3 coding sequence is TGTGCCAGCAGCTTAGATCGCAGATGGCAGGGAAACACTGAAGCTTTTTTT.

CDR3 nucleotide sequence: TGCAGCGTGGATACAGGGGGCTTGGACGAGCAGTACTTC. It yields the protein CSVDTGGLDEQYF. The rearrangement joins TRBV29-1 to TRBJ2-7, with 9 bases aligning to TRBD1. J lost 5 bases, V lost 6 bases, and 8 bases had no gene match. The CDR3 sequence is 13 residues long. The germline CDR1 and CDR2 sequences are SQVTM and ANQGSEA.

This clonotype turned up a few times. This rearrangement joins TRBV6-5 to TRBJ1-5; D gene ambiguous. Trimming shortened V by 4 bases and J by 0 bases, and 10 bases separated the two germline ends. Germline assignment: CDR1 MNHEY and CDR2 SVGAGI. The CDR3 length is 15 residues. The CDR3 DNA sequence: TGTGCCAGCAGTTTCAGCCACGATAGCAATCAGCCCCAGCATTTT. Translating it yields CASSFSHDSNQPQHF.

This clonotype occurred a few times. CDR3 sequence (DNA): TGTGCCAGCAGTTACTCACTAGCGCGCTCCTACAATGAGCAGTTCTTC. This gives the protein CASSYSLARSYNEQFF. V is TRBV6-5 and J is TRBJ2-1; 7 positions match TRBD2. CDR3 size: 16 residues. Per the germline V gene, CDR1 is MNHEY and CDR2 is SVGAGI. The ends lost 0 bases at V and 0 bases at J; junction bases unmatched: 2.

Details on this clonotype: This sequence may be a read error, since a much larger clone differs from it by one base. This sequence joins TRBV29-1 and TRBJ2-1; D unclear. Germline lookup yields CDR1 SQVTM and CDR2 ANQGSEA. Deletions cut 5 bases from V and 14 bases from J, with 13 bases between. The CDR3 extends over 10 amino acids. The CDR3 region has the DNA TGCAGCGTTCAAAACGGGCAGAAGTTCTTC. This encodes CSVQNGQKFF.

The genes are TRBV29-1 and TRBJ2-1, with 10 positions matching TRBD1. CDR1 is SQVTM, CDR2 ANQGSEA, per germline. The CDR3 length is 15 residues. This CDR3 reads CGARRDRGSYNEQFF. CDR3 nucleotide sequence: TGCGGCGCCCGCCGGGACAGGGGTTCCTACAATGAGCAGTTCTTC.

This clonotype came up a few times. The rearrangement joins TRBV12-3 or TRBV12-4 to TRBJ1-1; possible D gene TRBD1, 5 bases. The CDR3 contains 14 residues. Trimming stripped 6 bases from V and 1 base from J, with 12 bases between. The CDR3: CASRPLGANTEAFF. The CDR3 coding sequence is TGTGCCAGCAGACCCCTCGGGGCGAACACTGAAGCTTTCTTT.

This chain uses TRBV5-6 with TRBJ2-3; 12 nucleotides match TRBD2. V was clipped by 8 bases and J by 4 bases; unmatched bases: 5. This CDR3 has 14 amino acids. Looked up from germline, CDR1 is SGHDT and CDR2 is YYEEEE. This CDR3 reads CARKTSGSADTQYF. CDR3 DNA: TGTGCCAGAAAGACTAGCGGGAGTGCAGATACGCAGTATTTT.

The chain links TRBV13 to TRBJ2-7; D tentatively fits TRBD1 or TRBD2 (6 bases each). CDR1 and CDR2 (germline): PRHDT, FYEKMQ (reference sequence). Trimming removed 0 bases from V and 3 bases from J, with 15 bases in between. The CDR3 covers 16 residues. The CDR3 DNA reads TGTGCCAGCAGCTTAGGGGGCGGGGACACCTTCTACGAGCAGTACTTC. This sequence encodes CASSLGGGDTFYEQYF.

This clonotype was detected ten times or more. CDR3 protein: CASSSLQETQYF. For the CDR3, the DNA is TGTGCCAGCAGCTCCCTACAAGAGACCCAGTACTTC. The gene calls are TRBV11-2 and TRBJ2-5; no reliable D call. The CDR3 consists of 12 residues. V dropped 4 bases and J dropped 2 bases, with 5 bases sitting between them. Germline CDR1 is SGHAT and CDR2 is FQNNGV.

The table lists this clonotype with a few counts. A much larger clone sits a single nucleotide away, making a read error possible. This chain's CDR3 is CASSSTPADTQYF. The CDR3 nucleotides read TGTGCCAGCAGCTCAACACCGGCAGATACGCAGTATTTT. The chain uses TRBV11-2 and TRBJ2-3, with D uncertain. Germline CDR1 and CDR2: SGHAT and FQNNGV. This CDR3 region has 13 residues. V was shortened by 4 bases and J by 4 bases, with 9 bases between the two germline ends. Together with reference TRBV11-2 and TRBJ2-3, the CDR3 gives the full variable domain: EAGVAQSPRYKIIEKRQSVAFWCNPISGHATLYWYQQILGQGPKLLIQFQNNGVVDDSQLPKDRFSAERLKGVDSTLKIQPAKLEDSAVYLCASSSTPADTQYFGPGTRLTVL.

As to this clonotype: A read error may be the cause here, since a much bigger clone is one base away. The CDR3 DNA sequence: TGTGCCAGCAACTTAGATCTCGGTAGAGGGGAGACCCAGTACTTC. This sequence encodes CASNLDLGRGETQYF. The chain employs TRBV11-2 and TRBJ2-5, with a weak D call TRBD2 (5 bases). Germline CDR1 and CDR2: SGHAT and FQNNGV. The CDR3 runs to 15 residues.

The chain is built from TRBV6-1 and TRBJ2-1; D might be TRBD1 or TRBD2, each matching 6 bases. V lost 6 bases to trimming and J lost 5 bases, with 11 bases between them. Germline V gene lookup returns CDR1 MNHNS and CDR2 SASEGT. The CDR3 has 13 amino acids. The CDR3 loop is CASRVGGHNEQFF. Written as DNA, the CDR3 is TGTGCCAGCAGGGTAGGGGGGCACAATGAGCAGTTCTTC.

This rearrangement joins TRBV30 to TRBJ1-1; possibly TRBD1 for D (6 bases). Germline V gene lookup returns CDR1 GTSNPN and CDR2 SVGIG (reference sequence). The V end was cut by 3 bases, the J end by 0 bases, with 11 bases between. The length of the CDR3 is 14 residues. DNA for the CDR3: TGTGCCTGGAGCCCGGACAGCATGAACACTGAAGCTTTCTTT. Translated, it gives CAWSPDSMNTEAFF.

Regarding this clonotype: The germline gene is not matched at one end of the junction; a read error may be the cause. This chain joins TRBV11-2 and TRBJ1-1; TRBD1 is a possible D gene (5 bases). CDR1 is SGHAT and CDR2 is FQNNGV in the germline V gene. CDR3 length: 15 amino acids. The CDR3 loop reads CASSVRGTVNTVAFF. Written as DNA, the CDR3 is TGTGCCAGCAGCGTTCGCGGGACGGTGAACACTGTAGCTTTCTTT.

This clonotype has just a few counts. CDR3 amino acids: CASSQDAGTGGYTF. The CDR3 DNA sequence: TGCGCCAGCAGCCAAGATGCGGGGACGGGCGGCTACACCTTC. The V and J genes are TRBV4-1 and TRBJ1-2, with D maybe TRBD1 (5 bases). The germline V gene has CDR1 MGHRA and CDR2 YSYEKL. Between the trimmed V and J ends, which lost 0 bases and 8 bases, there was a span of 13 bases. This CDR3 spans 14 amino acids.

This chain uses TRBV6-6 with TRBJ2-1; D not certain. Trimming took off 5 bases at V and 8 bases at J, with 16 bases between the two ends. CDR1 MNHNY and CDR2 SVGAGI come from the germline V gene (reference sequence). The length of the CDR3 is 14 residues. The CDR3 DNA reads TGTGCCAGCAGTGAAACTGTCAGGTCCCATGAGCAGTTCTTC. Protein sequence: CASSETVRSHEQFF.

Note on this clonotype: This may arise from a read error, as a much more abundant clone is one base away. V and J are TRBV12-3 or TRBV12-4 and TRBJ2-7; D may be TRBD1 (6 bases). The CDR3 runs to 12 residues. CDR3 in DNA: TGTTCCAGCAGTTCTAACAGGGAAGAGCAGTACTTC. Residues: CSSSSNREEQYF.

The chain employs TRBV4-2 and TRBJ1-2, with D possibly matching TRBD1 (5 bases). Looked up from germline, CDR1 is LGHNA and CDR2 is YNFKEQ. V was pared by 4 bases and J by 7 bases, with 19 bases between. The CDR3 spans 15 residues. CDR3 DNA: TGTGCCAGCAGCCGAGGGAGGGGCGGGTATCGTGGCTACACCTTC. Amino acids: CASSRGRGGYRGYTF.